A single T cell receptor gamma chain is shown here with its context. Its antigen is currently not known. A read error is the likely source, as a far larger clone sits one nucleotide away. Based on the germline V gene (reference sequence), the CDR1 and CDR2 sequences are GITISATS and ISYDGTV. V loses 3 bases at its end and J loses 2 bases; junction bases beyond the gene matches: 12. The cysteine opens and the phenylalanine closes a CDR3 of 17 amino acids. Of all the DNA, just the CDR3 is kept, 51 bases in frame from base 1. For sequencing, an Illumina MiSeq was employed. Per the original workflow: To analyze publicity, the Vgamma9Vdelta2 and nonVgamma9Vdelta2 bulk CDR3 files from each subject were merged so that every subject had one combined repertoire. CDR3 publicity was given a score from 0 to 19 by checking each amino acid sequence across 9 single-cell datasets and 9 to 10 bulk repertoires with base R and dplyr. TCRdb recomputed clones from the public reads with CATT; identical DNA rows were then combined. The V and J calls were not made by the authors but by TCRdb's processing. The sample data list several hundred gamma-chain clones, and roughly 1.2% of these were observed just once. Of the sample, 10% to 15% falls within the top ten clones.

The record originates from a study of fetal and pediatric gammadelta thymocytes (dated by TCRdb to between 2020 and 2023). In the study overall: Previously published data and newly generated, unpublished data were combined in the bulk gammadelta thymocyte repertoires, which were used to strengthen a single-cell study of gammadelta thymocyte development. In total, the bulk gammadelta thymocyte repertoire set covered approximately ten subjects, made up of 7 pediatric thymus donors and 3 fetal thymus donors. Bulk gammadelta thymocyte repertoires combined previously published data (refs 27,28) with unpublished data. To increase subject numbers and strengthen the CDR3 publicity analysis, bulk TCR repertoire data were added.

General study outcomes and caveats: Fetal gammadelta thymocyte repertoires were previously reported to be enriched for TRDV2, TRGV8 and TRGV9 usage, low N additions and public CDR3s compared with post-natal repertoires.

Thymocytes were stained with Zombie NIR viability dye and antibodies against CD3 (UCHT1), TCRgammadelta (11F2), TCRVgamma9 (IMMU360) and TCRVdelta2 (IMMU389). From human fetal and pediatric thymuses, sorted Vgamma9Vdelta2 and nonVgamma9Vdelta2 gammadelta thymocytes were used to generate bulk TRD and TRG CDR3 repertoires separately. In Belgium, pediatric thymus tissue was obtained from children undergoing cardiac surgery. The pediatric thymus donors in the study ranged in age from roughly 1 to 11 years. As previously described, thymic cell suspensions were prepared from both fetal and post-natal thymuses. Vgamma9Vdelta2 thymocytes were sorted as CD3+ gammadeltaTCR+ Vgamma9+ Vdelta2+ cells. Cell sorting was done on a FACS Aria III cell sorter (BD Biosciences).

This sequence originates from a child who underwent cardiac surgery and was recorded as healthy. This receptor chain uses TRGV9 and TRGJP2. Assignment of the J gene here rests on matching the DNA to germline, because TCRdb gives none. The sample comprised Vgamma9Vdelta2 gamma-delta T cells from the thymus. The sample's cell subset or site label, in plain terms: sorted CD3+gammadeltaTCR+Vgamma9+Vdelta2+ thymocytes. The encoded CDR3 is CALWETTPQSSDWIKTF. The bases read TGTGCCTTGTGGGAGACCACCCCCCAAAGTAGTGATTGGATCAAGACGTTT.